What follows are 20 T cell receptor beta chains derived from one specimen sequenced in a study of cytomegalovirus exposure and HLA in healthy donors. Amplification used 60 Vbeta primers and 13 Jbeta primers. Sequencing used immunoSEQ multiplex PCR; TCRdb keeps in-frame clones, though not all of them. Found here are roughly 200,000 clones, 65% to 80% of them singletons; the top ten hold 3.5% to 5%. The sample was PBMCs. The receptors stem from a woman under 40 in good health and CMV-seropositive.

This clone was observed a few times. The rearrangement joins TRBV9 to TRBJ2-2, with TRBD2 matching 7 bases. Germline values: CDR1 SGDLS, CDR2 YYNGEE. V gave up 4 bases and J gave up 2 bases; unmatched junction bases: 11. The CDR3 is made up of 17 amino acids. CDR3 loop: CASSSNTGAGNTGELFF. As DNA, the CDR3 is TGTGCCAGCAGCTCAAATACGGGAGCGGGAAACACCGGGGAGCTGTTTTTT.

The V gene is TRBV11-2, the J gene TRBJ1-4; D may be TRBD1 (6 bases). Deletions cut 4 bases from V and 5 bases from J, with 11 bases between. Germline V gives CDR1 SGHAT, CDR2 FQNNGV. CDR3 length: 14 amino acids. CDR3 sequence (DNA): TGTGCCAGCAGCTCAGAGGGGGGGAATGAAAAACTGTTTTTT. As protein: CASSSEGGNEKLFF.

The rearrangement joins TRBV5-6 to TRBJ2-1; a weak D match, TRBD2 (5 bases). Trimming took off 0 bases at V and 2 bases at J, with 12 bases between the two ends. Germline V CDR1 and CDR2: SGHDT, YYEEEE. The CDR3 is 16 residues long. The CDR3 DNA reads as TGTGCCAGCAGCTTGGGCGGACTTCTCGCCTACAATGAGCAGTTCTTC. It is translated as CASSLGGLLAYNEQFF.

The chain uses TRBV29-1 and TRBJ1-2; 7 nucleotides line up with TRBD1. The germline V gene encodes CDR1 SQVTM and CDR2 ANQGSEA. Germline trimming cut 0 bases from V and 2 bases from J; bases unmatched to any gene: 6. This CDR3 has 15 amino acids. CDR3 nucleotide sequence: TGCAGCGTTGAAGATTGGGACAGATCCAACTATGGCTACACCTTC. It specifies CSVEDWDRSNYGYTF.

The V and J genes are TRBV21-1 and TRBJ1-2. TRBV21-1 constitutes a pseudogene. CDR3 length: 12 residues. The CDR3 DNA reads as TGTGCCAGCAGCAAACTAGACTATGGCTACACCTTC. Protein product: CASSKLDYGYTF.

The chain is built from TRBV25-1 and TRBJ2-5; weak D call: TRBD2 (6 bases). Germline V lookup: CDR1 MGHDK, CDR2 SYGVNS. Trimming removed 2 bases from V and 5 bases from J, with 12 bases in between. The CDR3 is made up of 14 amino acids. This CDR3 is CASSEGWGRETQYF. The CDR3 coding sequence is TGTGCCAGCAGTGAAGGCTGGGGGAGGGAGACCCAGTACTTC. The variable domain in full, completed from reference TRBV25-1 and TRBJ2-5, reads EADIYQTPRYLVIGTGKKITLECSQTMGHDKMYWYQQDPGMELHLIHYSYGVNSTEKGDLSSESTVSRIRTEHFPLTLESARPSHTSQYLCASSEGWGRETQYFGPGTRLLVL.

The rearrangement joins TRBV9 to TRBJ1-2; D is possibly TRBD1 (6 bases). The CDR3 has 13 amino acids. CDR1 and CDR2 (germline): SGDLS, YYNGEE. Trimming stripped 4 bases from V and 5 bases from J, with 12 bases between. For the CDR3, the DNA is TGTGCCAGCAGCTTACGGGACACATATGGCTACACCTTC. As protein: CASSLRDTYGYTF. The full variable domain, with the rest looked up from reference TRBV9 and TRBJ1-2, is DSGVTQTPKHLITATGQRVTLRCSPRSGDLSVYWYQQSLDQGLQFLIQYYNGEERAKGNILERFSAQQFPDLHSELNLSSLELGDSALYFCASSLRDTYGYTFGSGTRLTVV.

This clone occurred a few times. The chain carries TRBV7-9 and TRBJ1-3; D not certain. V was cut by 5 bases and J by 0 bases, with 8 bases left in between. Germline V gene data show CDR1 as SEHNR and CDR2 as FQNEAQ (reference sequence). This CDR3 is 14 amino acids long. CDR3 coding DNA: TGTGCCAGCAGCCCCATTGTCTCTGGAAACACCATATATTTT. This gives the protein CASSPIVSGNTIYF.

This chain connects TRBV7-2 to TRBJ1-4; D possibly corresponds to TRBD1 (5 bases). Trimming shortened V by 1 base and J by 7 bases, and 13 bases separated the two germline ends. The CDR3 is made up of 15 amino acids. CDR1 SGHTA and CDR2 FQGNSA come from the germline V gene. The CDR3 loop is CASSLVGGAREKLFF. The CDR3 DNA follows: TGTGCCAGCAGCTTAGTAGGTGGGGCGCGTGAAAAACTGTTTTTT.

A single count supports this clone. CDR3 DNA: TGTGCCAGCAGCCCCCGGGTAGCGGGGGCGGGAGAGCAGTACTTC. Residues: CASSPRVAGAGEQYF. The rearrangement links TRBV7-2 to TRBJ2-7; 9 bases are a match to TRBD2. This CDR3 is built from 15 residues. CDR1 and CDR2 (germline): SGHTA, FQGNSA. V shed 5 bases and J 7 bases; nucleotides not matched to a gene: 12.

This clone is a singleton in its sample. The chain employs TRBV7-8 and TRBJ1-1; TRBD1 matches at 7 bases. The ends lost 5 bases at V and 5 bases at J; junction bases unmatched: 8. From germline, CDR1 is SGHVS and CDR2 FQNEAQ. The CDR3 loop spans 14 amino acids. The CDR3: CASSPTGSETEAFF. CDR3 nucleotide sequence: TGTGCCAGCAGCCCGACAGGGAGTGAGACTGAAGCTTTCTTT.

The J gene is TRBJ2-1, the V gene TRBV6-5, with 11 bases that match TRBD2. The CDR3 consists of 14 residues. Per the germline V gene, CDR1 is MNHEY and CDR2 is SVGAGI. V lost 0 bases and J lost 10; bases outside the gene matches: 2. The CDR3 here is CASSYSGTSGEQFF. In DNA form, the CDR3 reads TGTGCCAGCAGTTACTCCGGGACTAGCGGCGAGCAGTTCTTC.

This sequence joins TRBV6-1 and TRBJ2-5, with 8 positions matching TRBD1. Trimming cost V 7 bases and J 5 bases; bases outside gene matches: 6. CDR1 is MNHNS, CDR2 SASEGT, per germline. This CDR3 has 13 residues. In nucleotides, the CDR3 is TGTGCCAGCATCTGGACAGGGAGTGAGACCCAGTACTTC. Its protein product is CASIWTGSETQYF.

The gene calls are TRBV7-9 and TRBJ1-2; D call uncertain. V lost 5 bases and J 2 bases, leaving 12 bases between the germline ends. This CDR3 has 14 residues. Germline-derived CDR1 and CDR2 are SEHNR and FQNEAQ (reference sequence). The CDR3 loop reads CASSRGGSNYGYTF. In DNA form, the CDR3 reads TGTGCCAGCAGCCGCGGAGGGTCCAACTATGGCTACACCTTC.

The genes are TRBV27 and TRBJ2-3; TRBD1 might be the D (6 bases). The CDR3 runs to 14 residues. CDR1 and CDR2 from the germline V gene are MNHEY and SMNVEV (reference sequence). V was cut by 5 bases and J by 5 bases, with 14 bases left in between. The DNA of the CDR3 is TGTGCCAGCAGTCGAAGGGACATCCGAGATACGCAGTATTTT. Amino acid sequence: CASSRRDIRDTQYF.

The chain has TRBV7-9 and TRBJ2-1; 8 nucleotides align to TRBD2. This CDR3 is 16 amino acids long. Germline V lookup: CDR1 SEHNR, CDR2 FQNEAQ (reference sequence). V shed 5 bases, J shed 7 bases, and the junction held 13 bases outside the gene matches. The CDR3 DNA sequence: TGTGCCAGCAGCCTAACCCTACAGCGGGAGTCAAATGAGCAGTTCTTC. Protein product: CASSLTLQRESNEQFF.

The gene calls are TRBV2 and TRBJ1-6; D ambiguous. Germline V gene data show CDR1 as SNHLY and CDR2 as FYNNEI. The CDR3 loop spans 12 amino acids. V dropped 4 bases and J dropped 9 bases, with 7 bases sitting between them. The CDR3 region has the DNA TGTGCCAGCAGTGTTGACACTTCACCCCTCCACTTT. It translates to CASSVDTSPLHF.

The V call is TRBV5-6, the J call TRBJ1-2, with TRBD1 as a possible D gene (6 bases). The CDR3 runs 13 residues. V was trimmed by 4 bases and J by 5 bases, leaving 12 bases between them. Germline assignment: CDR1 SGHDT and CDR2 YYEEEE. CDR3 DNA: TGTGCCAGCAGCCCCGACGGACAGTATGGCTACACCTTC. Translated, it gives CASSPDGQYGYTF.

This clone was observed a single time. The chain is built from TRBV13 and TRBJ2-1; TRBD2 is a possible D gene (5 bases). The CDR3 extends over 17 amino acids. Trimming removed 3 bases at V and 0 bases at J, with 15 bases between. The germline CDR1 and CDR2 sequences are PRHDT and FYEKMQ (reference sequence). CDR3 DNA: TGTGCCAGCAGCTTCTTTCCCCCGGGAAGCTCCTACAATGAGCAGTTCTTC. Its translation is CASSFFPPGSSYNEQFF.

The table lists this clone with a few counts. The rearrangement joins TRBV29-1 to TRBJ1-1; 8 positions match TRBD1. The CDR3 is made up of 13 amino acids. CDR1 SQVTM and CDR2 ANQGSEA come from the germline V gene. J lost 0 bases, V lost 6 bases, and 3 bases had no gene match. CDR3 in amino acids: CSVDRVMNTEAFF. In nucleotides, the CDR3 is TGCAGCGTGGACAGGGTGATGAACACTGAAGCTTTCTTT.